These 14 T cell receptor beta chains were all obtained from the same sample, sequenced in a study of cytomegalovirus exposure and HLA in healthy donors. The PCR had 60 Vbeta and 13 Jbeta primers. Some clones are missing from TCRdb's copy, which holds only in-frame ones; the method was immunoSEQ multiplex PCR. The sample lists some 130,000 clones, 70% to 75% seen once, with 1% to 1.5% in the top ten. The sample was PBMCs. Source of these receptors: a woman aged 35 to 49 in good health and CMV-seronegative.

This clone was seen a single time. This chain joins TRBV5-1 and TRBJ1-2, with 9 bases aligning to TRBD1. The germline V gene has CDR1 SGHRS and CDR2 YFSETQ. The length of the CDR3 is 17 residues. V trimming: 1 base; J trimming: 4 bases; junction bases outside the gene matches: 11. The DNA for the CDR3 is TGCGCCAGCAGCTTGTCCCTGACAGGGGGAGACGTCTATGGCTACACCTTC. Translation: CASSLSLTGGDVYGYTF. Based on the CDR3 plus reference TRBV5-1 and TRBJ1-2, the full variable domain is KAGVTQTPRYLIKTRGQQVTLSCSPISGHRSVSWYQQTPGQGLQFLFEYFSETQRNKGNFPGRFSGRQFSNSRSEMNVSTLELGDSALYLCASSLSLTGGDVYGYTFGSGTRLTVV.

The CDR3, as DNA: TGTGCCAGTAGTATAGAGGCCAACGGGGAGCTGTTTTTT. Protein product: CASSIEANGELFF. This chain joins TRBV19 and TRBJ2-2, with D uncertain. The CDR3 extends over 13 amino acids. The V end lost 0 bases, the J end lost 7 bases, and 6 bases lay between the germline ends. CDR1 is LNHDA and CDR2 is SQIVND in the germline V gene (reference sequence).

The genes are TRBV13 and TRBJ2-7; a weak D match, TRBD2 (7 bases). Germline V gives CDR1 PRHDT, CDR2 FYEKMQ (reference sequence). Trimming took 8 bases from V and 4 from J, leaving 15 bases between them. This CDR3 is 13 amino acids long. This CDR3 is CASSRGARYEQYF. The CDR3, as DNA: TGTGCCAGCTCCCGGGGGGCTCGTTACGAGCAGTACTTC.

This clone was seen a single time. Other nucleotide sequences in the sample specify the same CDR3. The CDR3 sequence: CASSRPGTGLLNTEAFF. The CDR3 coding sequence is TGTGCCAGTAGTCGTCCCGGGACAGGGCTGTTGAACACTGAAGCTTTCTTT. This rearrangement joins TRBV19 to TRBJ1-1, with TRBD1 matching over 9 bases. V lost 5 bases to trimming and J lost 0 bases; unmatched junction nucleotides: 10. The V gene's germline CDR1 is LNHDA and CDR2 SQIVND (reference sequence). The CDR3 length is 17 residues.

The rearrangement uses TRBV2 and TRBJ2-1; D call uncertain. Germline CDR1 is SNHLY and CDR2 is FYNNEI. The CDR3 spans 16 residues. The V end was cut by 1 base, the J end by 0 bases, with 10 bases between. CDR3 loop: CASSEGAISSYNEQFF. In DNA, the CDR3 is TGTGCCAGCAGTGAAGGAGCGATTAGCTCCTACAATGAGCAGTTCTTC.

The V call is TRBV27, the J call TRBJ2-1; D perhaps matches TRBD2 (5 bases). Germline values: CDR1 MNHEY, CDR2 SMNVEV (reference sequence). Trimming took off 3 bases at V and 10 bases at J, with 10 bases between the two ends. The CDR3 has 12 amino acids. CDR3 residues: CASSFLSGEQFF. Written as DNA, the CDR3 is TGTGCCAGCAGTTTTCTTTCGGGGGAGCAGTTCTTC.

CDR3 region: CASSLGTTQGYQPQHF. CDR3 nucleotide sequence: TGTGCCAGCAGCTTAGGTACAACCCAGGGGTATCAGCCCCAGCATTTT. V usage is TRBV7-9 and J usage is TRBJ1-5; tentative D call: TRBD1 (6 bases). With 1 base removed from V and 5 bases from J, the gap between germline ends came to 15 bases. The germline V gene encodes CDR1 SEHNR and CDR2 FQNEAQ (reference sequence). The CDR3 is made up of 16 amino acids. Combining the CDR3 with reference TRBV7-9 and TRBJ1-5 gives the whole variable domain DTGVSQNPRHKITKRGQNVTFRCDPISEHNRLYWYRQTLGQGPEFLTYFQNEAQLEKSRLLSDRFSAERPKGSFSTLEIQRTEQGDSAMYLCASSLGTTQGYQPQHFGDGTRLSIL.

The J gene is TRBJ2-1, the V gene TRBV6-5, with 8 bases identical to TRBD2. Trimming cost V 2 bases and J 7 bases; bases outside gene matches: 7. The CDR3 has 15 amino acids. Looked up from germline, CDR1 is MNHEY and CDR2 is SVGAGI. The DNA for the CDR3 is TGTGCCAGCAGTTACAACGGGGGGGCCTCAAATGAGCAGTTCTTC. Protein sequence: CASSYNGGASNEQFF.

J is TRBJ2-3 and V is TRBV7-9; tentative D call: TRBD2 (7 bases). The CDR3 sequence is 15 residues long. Between the trimmed V and J ends, which lost 1 base and 5 bases, there was a span of 13 bases. CDR1 and CDR2 from the germline V gene are SEHNR and FQNEAQ (reference sequence). The CDR3 protein is CASSLGGGALDTQYF. In nucleotides, the CDR3 is TGTGCCAGCAGCTTAGGAGGGGGGGCCCTAGATACGCAGTATTTT.

The genes are TRBV6-5 and TRBJ2-1, with 9 positions matching TRBD1. The ends lost 6 bases at V and 5 bases at J; junction bases unmatched: 5. The CDR3 is made up of 14 amino acids. Germline V gives CDR1 MNHEY, CDR2 SVGAGI. CDR3 DNA sequence: TGTGCCAGCAGACGGGACAGGGACGACAATGAGCAGTTCTTC. Its translation is CASRRDRDDNEQFF.

The chain is built from TRBV19 and TRBJ1-1; 7 bases match TRBD1. CDR3 length: 15 residues. V was pared by 5 bases and J by 1 base, with 7 bases of the junction left unmatched. The germline CDR1 and CDR2 sequences are LNHDA and SQIVND (reference sequence). In DNA, the CDR3 is TGTGCCAGTAGTCTTGGGACAGCCCGGAACACTGAAGCTTTCTTT. Encoded protein: CASSLGTARNTEAFF.

The CDR3 nucleotides are TGTGCCAGCAGCTTGGAGGGACTCTATGGCTACACCTTC. It codes for CASSLEGLYGYTF. The chain carries TRBV5-6 and TRBJ1-2, with D possibly being TRBD1 (5 bases). CDR1 SGHDT and CDR2 YYEEEE come from the germline V gene. Trimming removed 0 bases from V and 4 bases from J, with 7 bases in between. This CDR3 spans 13 amino acids.

This rearrangement joins TRBV4-2 to TRBJ2-3; the D gene is possibly TRBD1 (6 bases). Between the trimmed V and J ends, which lost 3 bases and 4 bases, there was a span of 11 bases. The CDR3 has 14 amino acids. Germline V gene lookup returns CDR1 LGHNA and CDR2 YNFKEQ. CDR3 sequence: CASSHEQGSDTQYF. The CDR3 bases are TGTGCCAGCAGCCACGAACAGGGATCAGATACGCAGTATTTT.

V gene TRBV28 combines with J gene TRBJ1-1, with 7 bases lining up with TRBD1. The junction had 7 bases not matched to a gene; V was cut back by 5 bases and J by 7 bases. The CDR3 contains 13 residues. Germline CDR1 is MDHEN and CDR2 is SYDVKM. CDR3 region: CASSARQGLEAFF. The CDR3 region has the DNA TGTGCCAGCAGTGCCCGACAGGGCCTTGAAGCTTTCTTT.